This T cell receptor beta chain emerged from a study of OX40 agonist ivuxolimab in advanced cancers. There are 15 residues in the CDR3. The V gene end was trimmed by 4 bases and the J gene end by 3 bases; junction bases not matched to a gene: 6. From germline, CDR1 is SNHLY and CDR2 FYNNEI. Clones were read by immunoSEQ multiplex PCR, and TCRdb kept only the in-frame ones, dropping some. The sample shows about 76,000 clones, roughly 88% of them seen only once. The material was CD4+ or CD8+ T cells sorted from blood, obtained in a trial of the OX40 agonist ivuxolimab. The sequence came from an adult with an advanced solid tumor such as melanoma, head and neck, liver or kidney cancer. The V call is TRBV2, the J call TRBJ2-1; 7 bases agree with TRBD2. Here the CDR3 DNA reads TGTGCCAGCAGTGCCCTAGCGGCCTTCTACAATGAGCAGTTCTTC. Translated, it gives CASSALAAFYNEQFF.